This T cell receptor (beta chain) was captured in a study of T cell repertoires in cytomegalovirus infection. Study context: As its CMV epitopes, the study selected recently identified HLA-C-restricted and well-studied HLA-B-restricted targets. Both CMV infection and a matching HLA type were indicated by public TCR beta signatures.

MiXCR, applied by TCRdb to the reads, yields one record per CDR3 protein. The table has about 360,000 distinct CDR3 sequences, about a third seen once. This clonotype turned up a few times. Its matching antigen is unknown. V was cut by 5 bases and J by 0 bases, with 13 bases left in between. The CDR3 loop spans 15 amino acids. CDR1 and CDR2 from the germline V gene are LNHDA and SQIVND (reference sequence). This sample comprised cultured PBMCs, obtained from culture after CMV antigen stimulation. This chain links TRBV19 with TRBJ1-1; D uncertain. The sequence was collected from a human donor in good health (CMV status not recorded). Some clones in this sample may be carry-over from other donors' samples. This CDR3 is CASSSRVGLNTEAFF. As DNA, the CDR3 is TGTGCCAGTAGTTCTAGGGTCGGTCTGAACACTGAAGCTTTCTTT.